This entry features one T cell receptor beta chain sequence. This receptor's antigen is unknown. The record has no base qualities; no much larger clone is one base away. The receptor library was made with the immunoSEQ multiplex PCR assay. The table comes from immuneACCESS by way of TCRdb, which keeps in-frame sequences with V and J called. Part of the clones is missing from these tables; in studies checked, under half for an unresolved V gene and the rest for unknown reasons. Within this sample are about 180,000 clones, with around 87% of them counted one time only. The leading ten clones occupy 1.4% of the sample. This sample was taken from a study of control samples from healthy donors and cancer patients (dated by TCRdb to 2018 to 2021). The sequenced material came from blood. The clonotype was recovered from a woman aged 45-59 years in good health.

The CDR3 sequence is CAGKQMITDTQYF. DNA sequence: TGTGCCGGCAAACAGATGATCACAGATACGCAGTATTTT. The chain is assembled from TRBV2 and TRBJ2-3, with the D segment identity uncertain. The CDR3 runs 13 amino acids, cysteine and phenylalanine included. The only DNA kept is the CDR3, 39 bases in frame from the first base. V sheds 11 bases and J sheds 2 bases, leaving 14 bases between their ends. From a lookup of the germline V gene, CDR1 and CDR2 are SNHLY and FYNNEI. The variable domain in full, with residues beyond the CDR3 obtained from the reference TRBV2 and TRBJ2-3 genes, is EPEVTQTPSHQVTQMGQEVILRCVPISNHLYFYWYRQILGQKVEFLVSFYNNEISEKSEIFDDQFSVERPDGSNFTLKIRSTKLEDSAMYFCAGKQMITDTQYFGPGTRLTVL.